The 20 T cell receptor beta chains in this list originate from one sample, sequenced in a study of blood T cell repertoires in COVID-19. TCRdb keeps only in-frame clones here, not all; method: immunoSEQ multiplex PCR. The data contain around 99,000 clones, around 82% of them singletons. The source material was peripheral blood. The receptors shown here come from a man aged 45-65 years who had recovered from COVID-19.

The rearrangement uses TRBV7-3 and TRBJ2-3, with D uncertain. Germline V gene data show CDR1 as SGHTA and CDR2 as FQGTGA. The V end lost 3 bases, the J end lost 2 bases, and 9 bases lay between the germline ends. CDR3 length: 14 amino acids. In DNA form, the CDR3 reads TGTGCCAGCAGCTTCCGGGTCGTCACAGATACGCAGTATTTT. Amino acids: CASSFRVVTDTQYF.

In its sample, this clone was seen a few times. This chain uses TRBV5-4 with TRBJ2-4, with a possible D match to TRBD1 (5 bases). This CDR3 has 14 residues. Trimming pared 1 base from V and 5 bases from J, leaving 10 bases between. The germline CDR1 and CDR2 sequences are SGHNT and YYREEE (reference sequence). CDR3 residues: CASSLKGLENIQYF. The CDR3 region has the DNA TGTGCCAGCAGCTTGAAGGGGTTGGAAAACATTCAGTACTTC. The whole variable domain, remainder taken from reference TRBV5-4 and TRBJ2-4, is ETGVTQSPTHLIKTRGQQVTLRCSSQSGHNTVSWYQQALGQGPQFIFQYYREEENGRGNFPPRFSGLQFPNYSSELNVNALELDDSALYLCASSLKGLENIQYFGAGTRLSVL.

This rearrangement joins TRBV4-1 to TRBJ2-3, with 7 bases lining up with TRBD2. Germline CDR1 reads MGHRA; CDR2 reads YSYEKL. The CDR3 runs 15 residues. V was clipped by 6 bases and J by 0 bases; unmatched bases: 6. CDR3 coding DNA: TGCGCCAGCAGTCTAGCGGTCTCTAGCACAGATACGCAGTATTTT. Protein: CASSLAVSSTDTQYF.

V and J are TRBV6-1 and TRBJ2-7; 8 bases are shared with TRBD2. The CDR3 loop spans 17 amino acids. From germline, CDR1 is MNHNS and CDR2 SASEGT. Unmatched junction bases numbered 7, after V lost 0 bases and J lost 0 bases. CDR3 sequence: CASSEASAGGLSYEQYF. The CDR3 coding sequence is TGTGCCAGCAGTGAAGCGAGTGCGGGAGGCCTCTCCTACGAGCAGTACTTC.

V and J are TRBV3-1 (or the pseudogene TRBV3-2) and TRBJ1-1, with D uncertain. The V gene's germline CDR1 is LGHDT and CDR2 YNNKEL (reference sequence). V lost 1 base to trimming and J lost 4 bases, with 10 bases between them. The CDR3 runs 14 residues. The CDR3: CASSQVSSSTEAFF. In nucleotides, the CDR3 is TGTGCCAGCAGCCAAGTCAGTTCAAGCACTGAAGCTTTCTTT.

The chain has TRBV30 and TRBJ1-2; 8 nucleotides match TRBD1. The trim removed 1 base at V and 8 bases at J, leaving 6 bases unmatched. CDR1 is GTSNPN and CDR2 is SVGIG in the germline V gene (reference sequence). CDR3 length equals 13 residues. The CDR3 reads CAWSGRTGTGYTF. The CDR3 DNA is TGTGCCTGGAGTGGAAGGACAGGGACCGGCTACACCTTC.

J is TRBJ2-3 and V is TRBV19; 7 positions agree with TRBD2. V lost 6 bases to trimming and J lost 8 bases; unmatched junction nucleotides: 5. The CDR3 loop spans 12 amino acids. Germline V gene data show CDR1 as LNHDA and CDR2 as SQIVND (reference sequence). The CDR3 sequence: CASSAGVRTQYF. The DNA for the CDR3 is TGTGCCAGTAGCGCGGGAGTTCGTACGCAGTATTTT.

The rearrangement uses TRBV7-2 and TRBJ2-4; no clear D. Trimming removed 2 bases from V and 9 bases from J, with 14 bases in between. The CDR3 is 14 amino acids. Per the germline V gene, CDR1 is SGHTA and CDR2 is FQGNSA. The CDR3 nucleotides are TGTGCCAGCAGCTTATCGGGTATAGCTGCCATTCAGTACTTC. Translated: CASSLSGIAAIQYF.

Relative to its sample, this clone is medium-sized. The chain employs TRBV7-3 and TRBJ2-2, with D possibly matching TRBD1 (6 bases). Germline CDR1 and CDR2: SGHTA and FQGTGA. The CDR3 covers 13 residues. V lost 5 bases to trimming and J lost 7 bases, with 11 bases between them. CDR3 in DNA: TGTGCCAGCAGCGAAACAGGGTTCGGGGAGCTGTTTTTT. Its protein product is CASSETGFGELFF.

This clone was detected only a few times. The rearrangement joins TRBV5-6 to TRBJ1-2; 9 nucleotides line up with TRBD1. The trim removed 5 bases at V and 1 base at J, leaving 6 bases unmatched. The CDR3 consists of 15 residues. CDR1 SGHDT and CDR2 YYEEEE come from the germline V gene. CDR3 loop: CASSNDRGVNYGYTF. For the CDR3, the DNA is TGTGCCAGCAGTAATGACAGGGGGGTTAACTATGGCTACACCTTC.

The chain combines TRBV6-5 with TRBJ2-7, with D possibly TRBD1 on 5 matching bases. V gave up 8 bases and J gave up 1 base, with 15 bases separating them. CDR3 size: 14 residues. The germline V gene encodes CDR1 MNHEY and CDR2 SVGAGI. CDR3 nucleotides: TGTGCCAGCGGGGCCCTGGGTGCATCCTACGAGCAGTACTTC. The encoded protein is CASGALGASYEQYF.

The chain links TRBV27 to TRBJ2-7; D not resolved. Germline CDR1 and CDR2: MNHEY and SMNVEV (reference sequence). This CDR3 comprises 13 residues. V was pared by 6 bases and J by 2 bases, with 11 bases between. The CDR3 sequence is CASSLLGTYEQYF. The CDR3, as DNA: TGTGCCAGCAGCCTCCTTGGCACCTACGAGCAGTACTTC.

This chain uses TRBV5-1 with TRBJ2-7, with D maybe TRBD2 (5 bases). Germline CDR1 SGHRS, CDR2 YFSETQ. This CDR3 region has 13 residues. Trimming took off 0 bases at V and 7 bases at J, with 11 bases between the two ends. Here the CDR3 reads CASSLDVSGEQYF. For the CDR3, the DNA is TGCGCCAGCAGCTTGGATGTCTCGGGGGAGCAGTACTTC.

The genes are TRBV7-9 and TRBJ1-3; D perhaps matches TRBD1 (5 bases). V gave up 5 bases and J gave up 2 bases, with 13 bases separating them. This CDR3 contains 15 residues. Germline V gene sequence: CDR1 SEHNR, CDR2 FQNEAQ (reference sequence). The CDR3 protein is CASSLDSLPGNTIYF. CDR3 sequence (DNA): TGTGCCAGCAGCCTAGACAGTTTACCTGGAAACACCATATATTTT.

This clone has only a few counts. J is TRBJ1-2 and V is TRBV30; 7 bases align to TRBD1. The J segment lost 0 bases and the V segment lost 2 bases, leaving 6 bases of the junction unmatched. Germline CDR1 and CDR2: GTSNPN and SVGIG (reference sequence). The CDR3 runs to 15 residues. CDR3 bases: TGTGCCTGGAGTCCAGGGGGTAGGGCTAACTATGGCTACACCTTC. It yields the protein CAWSPGGRANYGYTF.

The gene calls are TRBV2 and TRBJ1-1, with a weak D call TRBD1 (6 bases). V was pared by 6 bases and J by 6 bases, with 11 bases between. Germline lookup yields CDR1 SNHLY and CDR2 FYNNEI. This CDR3 has 12 residues. This chain's CDR3 is CASRRGSSEAFF. For the CDR3, the DNA is TGTGCCAGCAGGAGGGGGAGCTCTGAAGCTTTCTTT. Looking up the rest from reference TRBV2 and TRBJ1-1 gives the full variable domain: EPEVTQTPSHQVTQMGQEVILRCVPISNHLYFYWYRQILGQKVEFLVSFYNNEISEKSEIFDDQFSVERPDGSNFTLKIRSTKLEDSAMYFCASRRGSSEAFFGQGTRLTVV.

This rearrangement joins TRBV24-1 to TRBJ2-7; 7 nucleotides line up with TRBD2. Germline V gene lookup returns CDR1 KGHDR and CDR2 SFDVKD. With V trimmed by 5 bases and J by 2 bases, 8 bases remained unmatched. This CDR3 contains 15 residues. This chain's CDR3 is CATSAGRGNPYEQYF. The CDR3 DNA follows: TGTGCCACCAGTGCTGGGCGGGGGAACCCCTACGAGCAGTACTTC.

Only a few counts were recorded for this clone. This chain joins TRBV27 and TRBJ1-1; 9 bases are shared with TRBD1. V trimming: 5 bases; J trimming: 6 bases; junction bases outside the gene matches: 7. CDR1 is MNHEY, CDR2 SMNVEV, per germline (reference sequence). This CDR3 spans 14 amino acids. The CDR3 reads CASSMSQGAAEAFF. DNA of the CDR3: TGTGCCAGCAGTATGTCACAGGGGGCCGCTGAAGCTTTCTTT.

The rearrangement uses TRBV12-3 or TRBV12-4 and TRBJ2-7; 7 nucleotides align to TRBD1. With 6 bases clipped from V and 6 bases from J, the junction kept 8 bases outside the gene matches. This CDR3 is built from 13 residues. CDR3 loop: CASSPDRAPEQYF. CDR3 DNA sequence: TGTGCCAGCAGCCCTGACAGGGCCCCCGAGCAGTACTTC.

The rearrangement joins TRBV5-6 to TRBJ1-2; D call uncertain. CDR3 length: 12 residues. The germline gives CDR1 SGHDT, CDR2 YYEEEE. Trimming removed 4 bases from V and 4 bases from J, with 8 bases in between. CDR3 residues: CASSRGSYGYTF. The CDR3 DNA sequence: TGTGCCAGCAGCAGAGGGAGCTATGGCTACACCTTC.